What follows describes a single T cell receptor (beta chain). With a J-beta primer mix and a sample-barcoded 5' primer, a second PCR ran about 6 to 11 cycles. Every sample produced at least 2.5 million CDR3-containing paired-end reads. TCRdb used MiXCR to reprocess the 5' RACE reads, holding one entry per CDR3 protein. The sample carries 800,000 or so distinct CDR3 sequences, 20% to 25% recorded once. This specimen comes from a study of blood T cells in healthy people across ages. This CDR3 has 15 residues. V lost 1 base and J lost 6; bases outside the gene matches: 8. Germline lookup yields CDR1 SEHNR and CDR2 FQNEAQ (reference sequence). This sample was also put to use in a study of T cells of mothers and their children. From that paper: cDNA synthesis used all extracted RNA, roughly 1.6 ug per 15 ul. Related and unrelated pairs show TCR recombination output that thymic selection shapes similarly.

The receptor comes from a boy between 10 and 17 years old in good health. The chain has TRBV7-9 and TRBJ1-2; 7 bases agree with TRBD1. The sequencing sample was made of blood. CDR3 in amino acids: CASSLVGDSDDGYTF. The DNA of the CDR3 is TGTGCCAGCAGCTTAGTGGGGGACAGCGATGATGGCTACACCTTC.